This T cell receptor (beta chain) was recorded in a study of T cells after yellow fever vaccination. Turning to the study itself: The fractions with low cell numbers were processed using SMART-Seq v4 Ultra Low Input. Findings and caveats of the study: The booster response re-showed most primary clones: roughly 97% CD4, about 89% CD8.

The germline V gene encodes CDR1 SGHRS and CDR2 YFSETQ. The V end lost 3 bases, the J end lost 0 bases, and 13 bases lay between the germline ends. The CDR3 is 16 amino acids. Ten or more counts support this clonotype. The antigen is not known. TCR cDNA, made by 5'RACE template switching, carried an added universal primer site and UMIs. TCRdb reprocessed the 5' RACE reads with MiXCR, giving one entry per CDR3 protein. The sample yields approximately 300,000 distinct CDR3 sequences, approximately 7% seen once. The chain is built from TRBV5-1 and TRBJ2-1; D is perhaps TRBD2 (5 bases). This TCR was sampled from a man aged 18 to 29 who received the YFV17D yellow fever vaccine. The starting material was PBMCs, obtained about 41 days after the first yellow fever vaccination. CDR3 nucleotides: TGCGCCAGCAGCTCCATCGAGGGCAGCTCCTACAATGAGCAGTTCTTC. Translation gives CASSSIEGSSYNEQFF. Drawing the rest from reference TRBV5-1 and TRBJ2-1, the complete variable domain is KAGVTQTPRYLIKTRGQQVTLSCSPISGHRSVSWYQQTPGQGLQFLFEYFSETQRNKGNFPGRFSGRQFSNSRSEMNVSTLELGDSALYLCASSSIEGSSYNEQFFGPGTRLTVL.